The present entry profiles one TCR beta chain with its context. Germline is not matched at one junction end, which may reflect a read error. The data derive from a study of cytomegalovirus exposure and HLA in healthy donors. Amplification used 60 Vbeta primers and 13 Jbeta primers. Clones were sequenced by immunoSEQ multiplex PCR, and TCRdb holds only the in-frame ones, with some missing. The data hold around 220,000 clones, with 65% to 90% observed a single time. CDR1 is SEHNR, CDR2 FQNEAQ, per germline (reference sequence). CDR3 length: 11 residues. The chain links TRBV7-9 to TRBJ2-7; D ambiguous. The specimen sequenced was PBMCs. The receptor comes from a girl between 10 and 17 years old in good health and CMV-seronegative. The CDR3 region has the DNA TGTTCCAGCAGCTTAGATCGCGAGCAGTACTTC. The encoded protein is CSSSLDREQYF.